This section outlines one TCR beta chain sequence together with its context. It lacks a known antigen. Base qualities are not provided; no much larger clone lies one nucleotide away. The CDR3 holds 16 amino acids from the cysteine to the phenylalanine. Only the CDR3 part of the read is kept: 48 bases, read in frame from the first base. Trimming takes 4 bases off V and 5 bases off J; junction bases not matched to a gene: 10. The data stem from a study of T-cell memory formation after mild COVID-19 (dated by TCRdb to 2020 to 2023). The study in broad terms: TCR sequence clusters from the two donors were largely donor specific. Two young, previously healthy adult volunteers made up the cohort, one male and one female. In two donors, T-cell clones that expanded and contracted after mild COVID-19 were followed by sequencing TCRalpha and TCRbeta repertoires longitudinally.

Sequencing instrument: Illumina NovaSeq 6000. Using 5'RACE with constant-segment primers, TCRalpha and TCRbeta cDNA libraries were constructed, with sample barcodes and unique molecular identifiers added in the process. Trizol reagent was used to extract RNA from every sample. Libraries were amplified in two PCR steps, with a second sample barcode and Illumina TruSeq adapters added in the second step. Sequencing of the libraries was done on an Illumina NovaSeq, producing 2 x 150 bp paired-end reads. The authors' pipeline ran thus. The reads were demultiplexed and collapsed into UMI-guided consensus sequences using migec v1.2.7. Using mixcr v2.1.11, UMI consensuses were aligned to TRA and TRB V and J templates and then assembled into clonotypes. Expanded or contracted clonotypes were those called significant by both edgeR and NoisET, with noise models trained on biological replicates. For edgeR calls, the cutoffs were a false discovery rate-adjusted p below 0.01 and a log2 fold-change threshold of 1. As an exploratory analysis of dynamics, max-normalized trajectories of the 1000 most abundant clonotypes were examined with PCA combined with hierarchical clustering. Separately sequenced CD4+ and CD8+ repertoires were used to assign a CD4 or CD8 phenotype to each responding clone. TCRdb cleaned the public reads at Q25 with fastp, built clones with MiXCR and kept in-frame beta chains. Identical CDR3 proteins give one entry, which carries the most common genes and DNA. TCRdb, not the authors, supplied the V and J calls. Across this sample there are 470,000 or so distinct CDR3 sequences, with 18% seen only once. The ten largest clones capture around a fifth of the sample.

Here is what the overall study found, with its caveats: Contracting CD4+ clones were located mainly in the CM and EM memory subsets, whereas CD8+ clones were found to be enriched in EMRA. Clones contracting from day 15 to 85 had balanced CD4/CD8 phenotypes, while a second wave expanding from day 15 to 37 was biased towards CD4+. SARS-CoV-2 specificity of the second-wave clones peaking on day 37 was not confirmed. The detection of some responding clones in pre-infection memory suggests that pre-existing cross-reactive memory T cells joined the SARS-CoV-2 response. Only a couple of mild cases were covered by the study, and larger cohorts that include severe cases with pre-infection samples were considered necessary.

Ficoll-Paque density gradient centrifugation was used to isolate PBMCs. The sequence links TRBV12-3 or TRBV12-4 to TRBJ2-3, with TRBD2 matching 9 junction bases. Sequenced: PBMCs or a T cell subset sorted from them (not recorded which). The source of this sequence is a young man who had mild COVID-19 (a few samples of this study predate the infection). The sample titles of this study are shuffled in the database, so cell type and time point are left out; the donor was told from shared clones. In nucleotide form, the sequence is TGTGCCAGCAGTTACCAGCCTAGCGGGGCCGGAGATACGCAGTATTTT. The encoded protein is CASSYQPSGAGDTQYF.